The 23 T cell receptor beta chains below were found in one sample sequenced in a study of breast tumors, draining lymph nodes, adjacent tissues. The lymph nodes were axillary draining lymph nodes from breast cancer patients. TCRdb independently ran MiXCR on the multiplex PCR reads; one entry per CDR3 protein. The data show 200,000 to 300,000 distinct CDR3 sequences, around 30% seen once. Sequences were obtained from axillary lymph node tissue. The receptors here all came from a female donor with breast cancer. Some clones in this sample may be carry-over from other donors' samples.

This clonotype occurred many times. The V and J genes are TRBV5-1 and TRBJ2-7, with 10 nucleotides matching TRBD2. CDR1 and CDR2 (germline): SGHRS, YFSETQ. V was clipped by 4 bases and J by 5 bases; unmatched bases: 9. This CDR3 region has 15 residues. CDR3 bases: TGCGCCAGCAGCATTTCCGGGACTAGCGTCAACGAGCAGTACTTC. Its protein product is CASSISGTSVNEQYF.

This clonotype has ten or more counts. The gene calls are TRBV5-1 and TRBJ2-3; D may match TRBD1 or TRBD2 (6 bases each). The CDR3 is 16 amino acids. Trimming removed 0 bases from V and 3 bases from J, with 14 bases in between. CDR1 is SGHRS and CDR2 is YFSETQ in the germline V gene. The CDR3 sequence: CASSLGPGAGTDTQYF. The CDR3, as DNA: TGCGCCAGCAGCTTGGGGCCGGGGGCAGGGACAGATACGCAGTATTTT.

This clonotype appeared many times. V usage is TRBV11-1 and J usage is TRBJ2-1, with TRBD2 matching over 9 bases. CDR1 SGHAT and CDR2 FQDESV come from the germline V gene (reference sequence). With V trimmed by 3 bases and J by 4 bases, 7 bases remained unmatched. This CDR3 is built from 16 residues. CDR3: CASSFRAGGTYNEQFF. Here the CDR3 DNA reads TGTGCCAGCAGCTTTAGAGCGGGGGGAACGTACAATGAGCAGTTCTTC. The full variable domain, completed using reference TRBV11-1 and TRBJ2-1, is EAEVAQSPRYKITEKSQAVAFWCDPISGHATLYWYRQILGQGPELLVQFQDESVVDDSQLPKDRFSAERLKGVDSTLKIQPAELGDSAMYLCASSFRAGGTYNEQFFGPGTRLTVL.

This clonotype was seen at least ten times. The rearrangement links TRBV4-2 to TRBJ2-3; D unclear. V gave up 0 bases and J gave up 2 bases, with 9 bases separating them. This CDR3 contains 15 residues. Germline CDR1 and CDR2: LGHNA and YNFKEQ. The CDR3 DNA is TGTGCCAGCAGCCAAGAGACGGCACTCACAGATACGCAGTATTTT. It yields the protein CASSQETALTDTQYF.

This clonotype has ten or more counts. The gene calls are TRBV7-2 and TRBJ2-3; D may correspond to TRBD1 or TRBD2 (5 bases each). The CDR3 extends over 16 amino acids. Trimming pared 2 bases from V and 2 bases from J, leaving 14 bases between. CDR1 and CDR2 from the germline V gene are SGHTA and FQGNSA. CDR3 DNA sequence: TGTGCCAGCAGCTTACCGGGACGGCTCAACACAGATACGCAGTATTTT. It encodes CASSLPGRLNTDTQYF.

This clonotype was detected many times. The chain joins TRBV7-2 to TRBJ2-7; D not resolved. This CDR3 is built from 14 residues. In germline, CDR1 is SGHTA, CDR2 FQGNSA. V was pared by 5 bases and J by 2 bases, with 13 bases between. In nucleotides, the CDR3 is TGTGCCAGCAGCCGTGACGGATCAACCTACGAGCAGTACTTC. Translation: CASSRDGSTYEQYF.

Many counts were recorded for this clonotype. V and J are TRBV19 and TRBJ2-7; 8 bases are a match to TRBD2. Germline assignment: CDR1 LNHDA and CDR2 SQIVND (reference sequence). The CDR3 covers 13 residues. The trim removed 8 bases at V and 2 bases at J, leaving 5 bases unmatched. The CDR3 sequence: CASGKAGAYEQYF. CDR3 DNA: TGTGCCAGTGGAAAAGCGGGGGCCTACGAGCAGTACTTC.

CDR3 in DNA: TGTGCCAGCAGCTCTAAGGCGGGGCGCGCTACTGAAGCTTTCTTT. As protein: CASSSKAGRATEAFF. V usage is TRBV7-2 and J usage is TRBJ1-1; TRBD1 might be the D (5 bases). The CDR3 has 15 amino acids. Looked up from germline, CDR1 is SGHTA and CDR2 is FQGNSA. V lost 4 bases, J lost 5 bases, and 17 bases lay in between.

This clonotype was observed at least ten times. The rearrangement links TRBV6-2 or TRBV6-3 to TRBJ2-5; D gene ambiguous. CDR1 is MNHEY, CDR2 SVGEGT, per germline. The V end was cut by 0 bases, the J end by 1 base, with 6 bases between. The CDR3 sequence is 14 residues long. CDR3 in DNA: TGTGCCAGCAGTTACTCTTGGATCCAAGAGACCCAGTACTTC. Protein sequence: CASSYSWIQETQYF.

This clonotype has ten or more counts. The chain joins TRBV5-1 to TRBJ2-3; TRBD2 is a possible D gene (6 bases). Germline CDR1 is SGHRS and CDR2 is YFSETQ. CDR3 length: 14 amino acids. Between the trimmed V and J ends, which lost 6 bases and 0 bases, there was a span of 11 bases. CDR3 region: CASTSLASTDTQYF. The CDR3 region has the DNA TGCGCCAGCACCTCACTAGCTAGCACAGATACGCAGTATTTT.

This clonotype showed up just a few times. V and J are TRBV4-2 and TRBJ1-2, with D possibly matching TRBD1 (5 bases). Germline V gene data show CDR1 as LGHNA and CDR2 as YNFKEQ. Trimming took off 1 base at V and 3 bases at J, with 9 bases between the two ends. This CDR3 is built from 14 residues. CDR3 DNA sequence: TGTGCCAGCAGCCAAGTATCGACAGACTATGGCTACACCTTC. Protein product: CASSQVSTDYGYTF.

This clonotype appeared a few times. The CDR3 sequence is CASSPAGGEYEQYF. For the CDR3, the DNA is TGTGCCAGCTCACCAGCGGGAGGTGAATACGAGCAGTACTTC. The chain links TRBV18 to TRBJ2-7; 8 bases are a match to TRBD2. Looked up from germline, CDR1 is KGHSH and CDR2 is LQKENI. The V gene end was trimmed by 2 bases and the J gene end by 4 bases; junction bases not matched to a gene: 4. The CDR3 has 14 residues.

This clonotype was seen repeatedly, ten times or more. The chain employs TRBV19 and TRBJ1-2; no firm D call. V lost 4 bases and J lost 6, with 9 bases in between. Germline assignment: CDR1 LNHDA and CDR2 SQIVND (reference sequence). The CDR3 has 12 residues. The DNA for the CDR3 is TGTGCCAGTAGTACAACACCGAATGGCTACACCTTC. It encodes CASSTTPNGYTF.

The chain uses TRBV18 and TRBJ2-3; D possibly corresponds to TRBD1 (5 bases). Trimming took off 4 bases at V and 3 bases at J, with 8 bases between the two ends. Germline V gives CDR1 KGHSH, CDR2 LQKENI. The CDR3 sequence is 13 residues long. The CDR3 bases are TGTGCCAGCTCACTGGACAATACAGATACGCAGTATTTT. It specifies CASSLDNTDTQYF.

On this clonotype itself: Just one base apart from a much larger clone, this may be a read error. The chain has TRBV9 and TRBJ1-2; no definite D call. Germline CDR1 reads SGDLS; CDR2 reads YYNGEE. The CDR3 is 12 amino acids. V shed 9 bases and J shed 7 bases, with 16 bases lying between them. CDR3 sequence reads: CATSYSKSGYTF. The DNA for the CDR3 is TGTGCCACCAGTTACTCGAAAAGTGGCTACACCTTC.

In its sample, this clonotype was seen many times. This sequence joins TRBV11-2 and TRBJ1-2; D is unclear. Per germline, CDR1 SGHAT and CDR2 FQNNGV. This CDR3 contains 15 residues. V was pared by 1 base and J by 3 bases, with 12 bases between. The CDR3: CASSLAKTYHYGYTF. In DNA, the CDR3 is TGTGCCAGCAGCTTAGCGAAAACTTACCACTATGGCTACACCTTC.

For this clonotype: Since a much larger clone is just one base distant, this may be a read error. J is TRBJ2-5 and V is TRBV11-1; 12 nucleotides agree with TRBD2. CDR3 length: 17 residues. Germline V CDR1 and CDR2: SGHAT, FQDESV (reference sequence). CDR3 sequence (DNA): TGTGCCAGCAGCGTAAGACTAGCGGGAGTAGGACAAGTGACCCAGTACTTC. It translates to CASSVRLAGVGQVTQYF.

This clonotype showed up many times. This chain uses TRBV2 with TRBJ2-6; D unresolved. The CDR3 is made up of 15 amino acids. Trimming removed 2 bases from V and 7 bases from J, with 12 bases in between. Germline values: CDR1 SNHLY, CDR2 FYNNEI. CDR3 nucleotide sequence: TGTGCCAGCAGTGAACGAAGGAGTCGAGCCAACGTCCTGACTTTC. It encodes CASSERRSRANVLTF.

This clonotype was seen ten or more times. DNA for the CDR3: TGTGCCAGCAGCCCCCGGGACGGGACCTACAATGAGCAGTTCTTC. This encodes CASSPRDGTYNEQFF. The chain combines TRBV7-2 with TRBJ2-1, with D perhaps assigned TRBD1 or TRBD2 (5 bases each). V was pared by 5 bases and J by 2 bases, with 13 bases between. This CDR3 spans 15 amino acids. Germline CDR1 SGHTA, CDR2 FQGNSA.

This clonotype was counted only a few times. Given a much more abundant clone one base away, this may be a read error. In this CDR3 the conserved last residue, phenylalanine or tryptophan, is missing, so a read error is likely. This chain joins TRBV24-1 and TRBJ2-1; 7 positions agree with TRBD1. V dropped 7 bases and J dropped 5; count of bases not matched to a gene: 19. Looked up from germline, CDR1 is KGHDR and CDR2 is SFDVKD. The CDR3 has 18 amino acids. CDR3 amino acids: CATRATGSAARSNNEQFL. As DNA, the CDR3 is TGTGCCACCAGAGCGACAGGGTCAGCCGCGCGGTCCAACAATGAGCAGTTCCTC.

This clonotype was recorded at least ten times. CDR3 amino acids: CSASMAAGLAGVSSYNEQFF. CDR3 sequence (DNA): TGCAGTGCCTCTATGGCCGCGGGACTAGCGGGAGTAAGCTCCTACAATGAGCAGTTCTTC. V gene TRBV20-1 combines with J gene TRBJ2-1; TRBD2 agrees at 14 bases. The CDR3 sequence is 20 residues long. V was clipped by 6 bases and J by 0 bases; unmatched bases: 16. Germline V gene sequence: CDR1 DFQATT, CDR2 SNEGSKA (reference sequence).

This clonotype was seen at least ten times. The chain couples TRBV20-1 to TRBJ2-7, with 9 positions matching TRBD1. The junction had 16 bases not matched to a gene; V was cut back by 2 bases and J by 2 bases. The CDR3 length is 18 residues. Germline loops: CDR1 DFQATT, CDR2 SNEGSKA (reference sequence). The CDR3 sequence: CSARLTGTGRSDAYEQYF. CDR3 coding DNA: TGCAGTGCTAGACTTACCGGGACAGGGAGAAGCGATGCCTACGAGCAGTACTTC.

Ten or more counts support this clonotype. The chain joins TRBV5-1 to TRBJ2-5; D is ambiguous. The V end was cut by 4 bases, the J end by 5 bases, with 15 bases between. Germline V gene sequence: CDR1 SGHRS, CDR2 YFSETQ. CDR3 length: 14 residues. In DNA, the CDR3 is TGCGCCAGCAGCCTAGGACCCCTCAGTGAGACCCAGTACTTC. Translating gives CASSLGPLSETQYF.